The T cell receptor (beta chain) under discussion was sequenced for a study of blood T cell repertoires in COVID-19. Across the whole study: PBMCs, B-cell-depleted T cells, or T cells provided the cDNA or gDNA that made up the material.

In the original analysis: Cell counts per sample came from amplifying reference gene primers. The table came from immunoSEQ multiplex PCR; TCRdb's copy has only in-frame clones and leaves some out. The V and J calls and clone size were taken over from that table, and D and trimming were inferred from the DNA. This table holds under 8,000 clones, 80% to 90% found once. This receptor was identified in a man aged 65 to 79 with active COVID-19. Sequencing input: peripheral blood.

DNA for the CDR3: TGCAGTGCTAGTACAGGGGGTCGTGCCCAGCATTTT. Protein: CSASTGGRAQHF. The chain employs TRBV20-1 and TRBJ1-5; 8 bases are a match to TRBD1. The J segment lost 11 bases and the V segment lost 3 bases, leaving 6 bases of the junction unmatched. The CDR3 spans 12 residues. CDR1 is DFQATT, CDR2 SNEGSKA, per germline (reference sequence).